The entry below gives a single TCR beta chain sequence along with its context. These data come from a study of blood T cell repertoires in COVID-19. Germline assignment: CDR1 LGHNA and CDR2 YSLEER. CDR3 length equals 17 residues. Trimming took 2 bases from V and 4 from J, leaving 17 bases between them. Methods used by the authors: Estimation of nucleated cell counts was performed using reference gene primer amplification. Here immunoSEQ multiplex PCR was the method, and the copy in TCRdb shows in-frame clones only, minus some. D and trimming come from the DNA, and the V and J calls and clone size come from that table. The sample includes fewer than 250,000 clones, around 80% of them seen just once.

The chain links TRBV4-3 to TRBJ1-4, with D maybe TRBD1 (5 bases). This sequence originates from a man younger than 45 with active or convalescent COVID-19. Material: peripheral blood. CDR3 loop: CASSQTGTTGRNEKLFF. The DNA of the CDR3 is TGCGCCAGCAGCCAAACAGGAACAACCGGGCGTAATGAAAAACTGTTTTTT.